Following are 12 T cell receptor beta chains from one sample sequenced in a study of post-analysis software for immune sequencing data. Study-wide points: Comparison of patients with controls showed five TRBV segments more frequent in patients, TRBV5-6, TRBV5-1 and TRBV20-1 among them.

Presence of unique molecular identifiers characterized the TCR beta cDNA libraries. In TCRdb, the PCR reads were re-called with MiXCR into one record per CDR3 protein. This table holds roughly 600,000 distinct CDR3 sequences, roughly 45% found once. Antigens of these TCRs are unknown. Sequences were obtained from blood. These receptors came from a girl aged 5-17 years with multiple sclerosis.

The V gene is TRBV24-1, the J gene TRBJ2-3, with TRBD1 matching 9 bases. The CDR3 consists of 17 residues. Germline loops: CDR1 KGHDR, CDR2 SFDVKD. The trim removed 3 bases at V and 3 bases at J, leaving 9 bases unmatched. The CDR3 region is CATSDVLTGGLTDTQYF. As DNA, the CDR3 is TGTGCCACCAGTGATGTCCTGACAGGGGGATTAACAGATACGCAGTATTTT.

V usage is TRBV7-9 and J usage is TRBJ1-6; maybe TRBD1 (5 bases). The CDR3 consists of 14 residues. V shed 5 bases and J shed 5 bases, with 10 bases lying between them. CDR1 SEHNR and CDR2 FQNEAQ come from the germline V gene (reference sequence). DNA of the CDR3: TGTGCCAGCAGCCCAGGGTGGGATAATTCACCCCTCCACTTT. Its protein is CASSPGWDNSPLHF.

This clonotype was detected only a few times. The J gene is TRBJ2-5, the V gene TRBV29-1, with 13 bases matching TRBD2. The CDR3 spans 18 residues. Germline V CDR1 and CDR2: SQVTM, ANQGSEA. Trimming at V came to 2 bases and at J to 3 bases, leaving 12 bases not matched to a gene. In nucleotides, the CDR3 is TGCAGCGTTGAAAGGGGGACTAGCGGGACGGGGCGGGAAGAGACCCAGTACTTC. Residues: CSVERGTSGTGREETQYF. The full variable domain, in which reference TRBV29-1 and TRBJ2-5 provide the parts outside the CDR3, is SAVISQKPSRDICQRGTSLTIQCQVDSQVTMMFWYRQQPGQSLTLIATANQGSEATYESGFVIDKFPISRPNLTFSTLTVSNMSPEDSSIYLCSVERGTSGTGREETQYFGPGTRLLVL.

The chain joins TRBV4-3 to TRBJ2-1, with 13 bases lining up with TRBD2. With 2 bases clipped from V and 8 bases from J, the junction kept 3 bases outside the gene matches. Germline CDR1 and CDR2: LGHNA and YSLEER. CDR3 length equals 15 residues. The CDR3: CASSQTSGRADEQFF. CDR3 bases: TGCGCCAGCAGCCAAACTAGCGGGAGGGCGGATGAGCAGTTCTTC.

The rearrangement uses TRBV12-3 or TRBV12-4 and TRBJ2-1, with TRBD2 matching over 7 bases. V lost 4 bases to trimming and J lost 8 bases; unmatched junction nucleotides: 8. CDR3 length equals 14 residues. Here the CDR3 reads CASSSLARFYEQFF. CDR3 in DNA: TGTGCCAGCAGTTCACTAGCGCGTTTTTATGAGCAGTTCTTC.

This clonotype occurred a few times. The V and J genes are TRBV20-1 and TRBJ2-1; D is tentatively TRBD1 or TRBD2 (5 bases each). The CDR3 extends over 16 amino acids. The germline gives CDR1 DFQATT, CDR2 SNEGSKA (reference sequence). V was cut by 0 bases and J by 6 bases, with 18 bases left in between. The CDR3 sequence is CSARDFGSYGGNEQFF. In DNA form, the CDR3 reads TGCAGTGCTAGAGATTTTGGCAGCTATGGGGGCAATGAGCAGTTCTTC.

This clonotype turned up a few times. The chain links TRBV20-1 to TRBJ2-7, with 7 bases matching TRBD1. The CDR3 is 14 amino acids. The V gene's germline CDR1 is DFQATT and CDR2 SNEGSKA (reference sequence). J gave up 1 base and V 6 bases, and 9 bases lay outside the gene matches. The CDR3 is CSARRTGDSYEQYF. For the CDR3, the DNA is TGCAGTGCCCGCCGGACAGGAGATTCCTACGAGCAGTACTTC.

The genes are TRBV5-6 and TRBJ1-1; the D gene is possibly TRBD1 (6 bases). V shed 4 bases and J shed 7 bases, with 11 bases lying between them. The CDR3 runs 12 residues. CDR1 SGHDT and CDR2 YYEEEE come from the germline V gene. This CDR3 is CASSVTGSEAFF. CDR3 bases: TGTGCCAGCAGCGTAACAGGGAGTGAAGCTTTCTTT.

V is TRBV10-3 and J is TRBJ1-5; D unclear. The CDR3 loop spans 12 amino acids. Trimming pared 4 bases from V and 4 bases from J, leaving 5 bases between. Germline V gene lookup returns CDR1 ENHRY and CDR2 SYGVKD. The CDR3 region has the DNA TGTGCCATCAGTGCCCAGAATCAGCCCCAGCATTTT. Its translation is CAISAQNQPQHF.

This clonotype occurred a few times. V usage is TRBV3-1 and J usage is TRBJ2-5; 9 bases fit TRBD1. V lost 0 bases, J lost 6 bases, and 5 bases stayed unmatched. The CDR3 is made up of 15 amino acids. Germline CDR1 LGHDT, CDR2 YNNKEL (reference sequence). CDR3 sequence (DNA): TGTGCCAGCAGCCAAGATCGGGACAGGGTAAAGACCCAGTACTTC. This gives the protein CASSQDRDRVKTQYF.

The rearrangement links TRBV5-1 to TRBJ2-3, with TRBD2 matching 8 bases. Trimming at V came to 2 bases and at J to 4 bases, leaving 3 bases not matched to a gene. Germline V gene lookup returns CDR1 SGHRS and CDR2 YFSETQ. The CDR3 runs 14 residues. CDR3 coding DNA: TGCGCCAGCAGCTTCCGGGAGGGCCCAGATACGCAGTATTTT. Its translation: CASSFREGPDTQYF.

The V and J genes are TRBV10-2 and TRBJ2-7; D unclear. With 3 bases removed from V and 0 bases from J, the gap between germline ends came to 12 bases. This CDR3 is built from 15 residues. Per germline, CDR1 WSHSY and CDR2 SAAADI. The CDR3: CASSEGPPGSYEQYF. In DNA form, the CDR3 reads TGCGCCAGCAGTGAAGGGCCTCCGGGCTCCTACGAGCAGTACTTC.